This TCR beta chain originates from a study of cytomegalovirus exposure and HLA in healthy donors. Trimming cost V 3 bases and J 5 bases, with 10 bases left between them. CDR1 is SNHLY and CDR2 is FYNNEI in the germline V gene. CDR3 length equals 13 residues. This clone was seen only a few times. Antigen unknown. The PCR made use of 60 Vbeta and 13 Jbeta primers. Sequencing used immunoSEQ multiplex PCR; TCRdb keeps in-frame clones, though not all of them. The sample holds some 150,000 clones, about 74% seen once. Notes on the study in general: Based on reports, TCR beta sequences accurately predicted HLA-A and HLA-B alleles for most subjects.

This chain joins TRBV2 and TRBJ1-1, with D unclear. The TCR comes from a woman aged 40 to 49 in good health and CMV-seronegative. Sequencing used PBMCs. CDR3 in amino acids: CASSDEAATEAFF. Here the CDR3 DNA reads TGTGCCAGCAGTGATGAGGCTGCAACTGAAGCTTTCTTT.